This is a list of T cell receptor beta chains from one sample in a study of blood T cell repertoires in COVID-19. The method was immunoSEQ multiplex PCR; TCRdb's version includes in-frame clones alone and lacks a portion of them. Of some 130,000 clones listed, approximately 86% were seen once; the top ten hold about an eighth. Sequences were obtained from peripheral blood. These receptors were collected from a woman in her seventies with COVID-19, enrolled during active disease. Both conserved end residues are part of each CDR3. The D gene is left open where the match is weak. Where a row states a size, it is once, few, many or the class of an expanded clone; other rows omit it.

J: TRBJ1-4; length: 16; V: TRBV4-2; D: NA; size: once; CDR3: CASSPESGRNNEKLFF; DNA: TGTGCCAGCAGCCCCGAGTCTGGCAGGAATAATGAAAAACTGTTTTTT
J: TRBJ1-2; length: 16; V: TRBV28; D: NA; size: NA; CDR3: CASRDSGETKHYGYTF; DNA: TGTGCCAGCAGGGACTCCGGAGAAACGAAACACTATGGCTACACCTTC
J: TRBJ2-7; length: 14; V: TRBV4-2; D: NA; size: NA; CDR3: CASSQGQRAYEQYF; DNA: TGTGCCAGCAGCCAAGGCCAGCGGGCCTACGAGCAGTACTTC
J: TRBJ1-5; length: 15; V: TRBV19; D: TRBD1; size: NA; CDR3: CASSIVGQVTQPQHF; DNA: TGTGCCAGTAGTATAGTGGGACAGGTGACCCAGCCCCAGCATTTT
J: TRBJ2-7; length: 14; V: TRBV5-1; D: NA; size: NA; CDR3: CASSLGGGEYEQYF; DNA: TGCGCCAGCAGCTTGGGGGGGGGCGAGTACGAGCAGTACTTC
J: TRBJ2-5; length: 16; V: TRBV5-6; D: TRBD2; size: NA; CDR3: CASSFLAGLNQETQYF; DNA: TGTGCCAGCAGCTTCCTAGCGGGGTTAAACCAAGAGACCCAGTACTTC
J: TRBJ2-5; length: 15; V: TRBV19; D: TRBD2; size: NA; CDR3: CASSSSGGGQETQYF; DNA: TGTGCCAGTAGTTCTAGCGGGGGAGGCCAAGAGACCCAGTACTTC
J: TRBJ2-7; length: 15; V: TRBV5-1; D: TRBD1; size: once; CDR3: CASSLGQGAAYEQYF; DNA: TGCGCCAGCAGCCTAGGACAGGGGGCCGCCTACGAGCAGTACTTC
J: TRBJ1-5; length: 15; V: TRBV3-1/TRBV3-2; D: NA; size: NA; CDR3: CASSQDRRSNQPQHF; DNA: TGTGCCAGCAGCCAAGATCGGCGGAGCAATCAGCCCCAGCATTTT
J: TRBJ2-3; length: 17; V: TRBV28; D: TRBD2; size: NA; CDR3: CASSPHGAGDRTDTQYF; DNA: TGTGCCAGCAGTCCTCATGGAGCGGGGGACCGCACAGATACGCAGTATTTT
J: TRBJ1-6; length: 18; V: TRBV5-1; D: TRBD1; size: once; CDR3: CASSLVFGGDRVNSPLHF; DNA: TGCGCCAGCAGCTTGGTGTTTGGCGGGGACAGGGTAAATTCACCCCTCCACTTT
J: TRBJ1-5; length: 13; V: TRBV2; D: NA; size: NA; CDR3: CASSTEAARPQHF; DNA: TGTGCCAGCAGTACGGAGGCCGCCCGGCCCCAGCATTTT
J: TRBJ2-3; length: 16; V: TRBV7-9; D: TRBD1; size: NA; CDR3: CASRRPGQGKSDTQYF; DNA: TGTGCCAGCAGACGACCGGGACAGGGAAAATCAGATACGCAGTATTTT
J: TRBJ1-6; length: 16; V: TRBV27; D: NA; size: NA; CDR3: CASKAREGSYNSPLHF; DNA: TGTGCCAGCAAGGCCCGAGAGGGCTCCTATAATTCACCCCTCCACTTT
J: TRBJ1-1; length: 13; V: TRBV2; D: TRBD1; size: NA; CDR3: CASSRQGDTEAFF; DNA: TGTGCCAGCTCAAGACAGGGGGACACTGAAGCTTTCTTT
J: TRBJ1-1; length: 14; V: TRBV25-1; D: TRBD1; size: NA; CDR3: CARANRTGNTEAFF; DNA: TGTGCCAGGGCAAATCGGACAGGGAACACTGAAGCTTTCTTT
J: TRBJ2-5; length: 12; V: TRBV14; D: NA; size: NA; CDR3: CASSQVAETQYF; DNA: TGTGCCAGCAGCCAAGTAGCCGAGACCCAGTACTTC
J: TRBJ2-3; length: 16; V: TRBV28; D: TRBD1; size: NA; CDR3: CASSPAGTGNTDTQYF; DNA: TGTGCCAGCAGTCCAGCCGGGACAGGGAACACAGATACGCAGTATTTT
J: TRBJ2-7; length: 13; V: TRBV18; D: NA; size: NA; CDR3: CASSPAGFDEQYF; DNA: TGTGCCAGCTCACCAGCAGGGTTTGACGAGCAGTACTTC
J: TRBJ1-3; length: 16; V: TRBV7-9; D: NA; size: NA; CDR3: CASSAWLGSSGNTIYF; DNA: TGTGCCAGCAGCGCCTGGTTGGGGAGCTCTGGAAACACCATATATTTT
J: TRBJ1-3; length: 17; V: TRBV11-2; D: NA; size: many; CDR3: CASSSPPSGVPGNTIYF; DNA: TGTGCCAGCAGCTCACCACCGTCAGGGGTACCTGGAAACACCATATATTTT
J: TRBJ2-1; length: 15; V: TRBV28; D: NA; size: NA; CDR3: CASSISGVTYNEQFF; DNA: TGTGCCAGCAGCATCTCGGGGGTTACCTACAATGAGCAGTTCTTC
J: TRBJ1-5; length: 14; V: TRBV25-1; D: TRBD1; size: NA; CDR3: CASSERTGVGPQHF; DNA: TGTGCCAGCAGTGAGAGGACAGGGGTAGGCCCCCAGCATTTT
J: TRBJ2-7; length: 16; V: TRBV15; D: NA; size: NA; CDR3: CATSARPGELSYEQYF; DNA: TGTGCCACCAGCGCACGCCCAGGGGAACTCAGCTACGAGCAGTACTTC
J: TRBJ2-5; length: 15; V: TRBV19; D: TRBD1; size: NA; CDR3: CASTKGRGQTETQYF; DNA: TGTGCCAGTACCAAGGGCAGGGGGCAAACGGAGACCCAGTACTTC
J: TRBJ1-2; length: 14; V: TRBV7-9; D: NA; size: NA; CDR3: CASSLDNPRGGYTF; DNA: TGTGCCAGCAGCTTGGACAACCCCCGCGGTGGCTACACCTTC
J: TRBJ2-1; length: 15; V: TRBV2; D: NA; size: NA; CDR3: CASSGTSSRHNEQFF; DNA: TGTGCCAGCAGTGGTACGTCTAGCCGCCACAATGAGCAGTTCTTC
J: TRBJ1-2; length: 15; V: TRBV18; D: NA; size: NA; CDR3: CASSPLTGKFYGYTF; DNA: TGTGCCAGCTCACCACTAACGGGGAAGTTTTACGGCTACACCTTC
J: TRBJ1-1; length: 16; V: TRBV5-1; D: TRBD1; size: NA; CDR3: CASSLVRAGGIGEAFF; DNA: TGCGCCAGCAGCTTGGTAAGGGCAGGGGGAATTGGTGAAGCTTTCTTT
J: TRBJ1-4; length: 18; V: TRBV27; D: NA; size: NA; CDR3: CASSLYPVSRALNEKLFF; DNA: TGTGCCAGCAGTTTATACCCAGTATCCAGGGCCCTTAATGAAAAACTGTTTTTT
J: TRBJ1-1; length: 16; V: TRBV6-4; D: NA; size: NA; CDR3: CASSDGDGRKDTEAFF; DNA: TGTGCCAGCAGTGACGGAGACGGGAGGAAGGACACTGAAGCTTTCTTT
J: TRBJ1-5; length: 18; V: TRBV16; D: NA; size: NA; CDR3: CASSQSGWEGFGNQPQHF; DNA: TGTGCCAGCAGCCAATCGGGTTGGGAGGGTTTCGGCAATCAGCCCCAGCATTTT
J: TRBJ1-2; length: 12; V: TRBV30; D: TRBD1; size: NA; CDR3: CAWRQGANGYTF; DNA: TGTGCCTGGAGACAGGGGGCAAATGGCTACACCTTC
J: TRBJ1-2; length: 16; V: TRBV21-1; D: NA; size: NA; CDR3: CASSKDCSSGGKVYTF; DNA: TGTGCCAGCAGCAAAGACTGTAGTTCGGGGGGCAAAGTCTACACCTTC
J: TRBJ1-1; length: 14; V: TRBV10-3; D: TRBD1; size: NA; CDR3: CAINGQGRDTEAFF; DNA: TGTGCCATCAACGGACAGGGCAGGGACACTGAAGCTTTCTTT
J: TRBJ2-7; length: 12; V: TRBV28; D: NA; size: NA; CDR3: CAAGTETYEQYF; DNA: TGTGCTGCTGGGACTGAGACCTACGAGCAGTACTTC
J: TRBJ2-7; length: 12; V: TRBV30; D: NA; size: once; CDR3: CAWGPDRYEQYF; DNA: TGTGCCTGGGGCCCCGACAGGTACGAGCAGTACTTC
J: TRBJ1-6; length: 17; V: TRBV5-6; D: NA; size: NA; CDR3: CASSLSGKSSYNSPLHF; DNA: TGTGCCAGCAGCTTATCCGGGAAGAGCTCCTATAATTCACCCCTCCACTTT
J: TRBJ1-5; length: 14; V: TRBV19; D: NA; size: NA; CDR3: CASSISGYDQPQHF; DNA: TGTGCCAGTAGTATATCAGGATACGATCAGCCCCAGCATTTT
J: TRBJ1-2; length: 16; V: TRBV9; D: NA; size: NA; CDR3: CASSTRSGGGNYGYTF; DNA: TGTGCCAGCAGCACACGGAGTGGGGGAGGAAACTATGGCTACACCTTC
J: TRBJ1-2; length: 14; V: TRBV25-1; D: NA; size: NA; CDR3: CASSDWDITYGYTF; DNA: TGTGCCAGCAGTGACTGGGACATAACGTATGGCTACACCTTC
J: TRBJ1-1; length: 14; V: TRBV28; D: TRBD1; size: NA; CDR3: CASSPPGGWTEAFF; DNA: TGTGCCAGCAGTCCCCCAGGGGGGTGGACTGAAGCTTTCTTT
J: TRBJ2-5; length: 16; V: TRBV5-4; D: TRBD2; size: NA; CDR3: CASSLAPAGVQETQYF; DNA: TGTGCCAGCAGCTTGGCCCCAGCGGGGGTCCAAGAGACCCAGTACTTC
J: TRBJ1-5; length: 15; V: TRBV7-9; D: TRBD1; size: NA; CDR3: CASSTGVSNNQPQHF; DNA: TGTGCCAGCAGCACAGGGGTCTCTAACAATCAGCCCCAGCATTTT
J: TRBJ1-5; length: 16; V: TRBV28; D: NA; size: once; CDR3: CASSPPGRWSNQPQHF; DNA: TGTGCCAGCAGCCCGCCCGGCAGGTGGTCTAATCAGCCCCAGCATTTT
J: TRBJ2-2; length: 16; V: TRBV18; D: NA; size: NA; CDR3: CASSPLGTPGAGELFF; DNA: TGTGCCAGCTCACCACTGGGGACTCCCGGGGCCGGGGAGCTGTTTTTT
J: TRBJ1-2; length: 13; V: TRBV10-3; D: NA; size: NA; CDR3: CAIRLTANYGYTF; DNA: TGTGCCATCAGATTGACAGCTAACTATGGCTACACCTTC
J: TRBJ1-2; length: 13; V: TRBV7-9; D: NA; size: NA; CDR3: CASSLAYRDGYTF; DNA: TGTGCCAGCAGCTTAGCCTACAGGGATGGCTACACCTTC
J: TRBJ2-2; length: 16; V: TRBV7-9; D: TRBD1; size: NA; CDR3: CASSSHRGFVTGELFF; DNA: TGTGCCAGCAGTTCGCACAGGGGGTTCGTCACCGGGGAGCTGTTTTTT
J: TRBJ1-4; length: 16; V: TRBV6-5; D: NA; size: NA; CDR3: CASSYSGPSTNEKLFF; DNA: TGTGCCAGCAGTTACTCGGGGCCATCAACTAATGAAAAACTGTTTTTT
J: TRBJ2-2; length: 15; V: TRBV19; D: TRBD1; size: NA; CDR3: CASSHRDRGTGELFF; DNA: TGTGCCAGTAGCCACCGGGACAGGGGGACCGGGGAGCTGTTTTTT
J: TRBJ2-1; length: 15; V: TRBV27; D: TRBD2; size: NA; CDR3: CASSPGGGVHNEQFF; DNA: TGTGCCAGCAGTCCGGGCGGGGGGGTTCACAATGAGCAGTTCTTC
J: TRBJ1-3; length: 15; V: TRBV6-6; D: NA; size: NA; CDR3: CASSYRPGTGNTIYF; DNA: TGTGCCAGCAGTTACAGGCCGGGAACTGGAAACACCATATATTTT
J: TRBJ1-1; length: 15; V: TRBV28; D: TRBD1; size: once; CDR3: CASSLWTGANTEAFF; DNA: TGTGCCAGCAGTTTATGGACAGGGGCGAACACTGAAGCTTTCTTT
J: TRBJ2-5; length: 14; V: TRBV5-6; D: NA; size: once; CDR3: CASSQTGTQETQYF; DNA: TGTGCCAGCAGCCAAACCGGGACACAAGAGACCCAGTACTTC
J: TRBJ1-2; length: 16; V: TRBV4-2; D: TRBD1; size: NA; CDR3: CASSPLGTGGNYGYTF; DNA: TGTGCCAGCAGCCCACTAGGGACAGGGGGGAACTATGGCTACACCTTC
J: TRBJ2-6; length: 17; V: TRBV6-4; D: TRBD1; size: NA; CDR3: CASSDVGQGSGANVLTF; DNA: TGTGCCAGCAGTGACGTGGGACAGGGTTCTGGGGCCAACGTCCTGACTTTC
J: TRBJ2-1; length: 14; V: TRBV28; D: NA; size: NA; CDR3: CASTPDTSYNEQFF; DNA: TGTGCCAGCACCCCGGACACCTCATACAATGAGCAGTTCTTC
J: TRBJ2-3; length: 18; V: TRBV11-2; D: NA; size: NA; CDR3: CASSFEGRGFTSTDTQYF; DNA: TGTGCCAGCAGCTTCGAGGGGAGGGGGTTCACTAGCACAGATACGCAGTATTTT
J: TRBJ1-5; length: 16; V: TRBV19; D: NA; size: NA; CDR3: CASTFLSGISNQPQHF; DNA: TGTGCCAGTACCTTCTTGTCCGGGATTAGCAATCAGCCCCAGCATTTT